The 22 T cell receptor beta chains given below trace back to one sample, sequenced in a study of T cell repertoires in cytomegalovirus infection. Their antigens remain unidentified. TCRdb ran MiXCR on the reads and lists one entry per CDR3 protein. The sample has approximately 76,000 distinct CDR3 sequences, roughly a quarter seen once. The material was CD8+ T cells from cultured PBMCs, obtained from culture after CMV antigen stimulation. The receptors shown here come from a human donor in good health (CMV status not recorded). Some clones in this sample may be carry-over from other donors' samples.

This clonotype was picked up many times. The chain is built from TRBV7-9 and TRBJ2-5; TRBD2 agrees at 8 bases. With 1 base clipped from V and 7 bases from J, the junction kept 20 bases outside the gene matches. The CDR3 is 19 residues long. Germline V CDR1 and CDR2: SEHNR, FQNEAQ (reference sequence). CDR3 loop: CASSLGAQPGTRGFRTQYF. The CDR3 DNA reads as TGTGCCAGCAGCTTAGGAGCACAGCCCGGGACTAGGGGGTTCCGGACCCAGTACTTC.

This clonotype was observed many times. The chain recombines TRBV19 with TRBJ2-2, with a weak D call TRBD1 (6 bases). CDR1 and CDR2 from the germline V gene are LNHDA and SQIVND (reference sequence). The CDR3 contains 13 residues. The V gene lost 7 bases and the J gene lost 5 bases, with 11 bases spanning the gap. CDR3 sequence (DNA): TGTGCCAGTACGAGGGGGAAAACCGGGGAGCTGTTTTTT. This codes for CASTRGKTGELFF.

The chain joins TRBV5-6 to TRBJ1-1; D perhaps matches TRBD1 (5 bases). The V gene's germline CDR1 is SGHDT and CDR2 YYEEEE. This CDR3 is built from 15 residues. V lost 0 bases and J 2 bases, leaving 11 bases between the germline ends. This CDR3 reads CASSLAPGINTEAFF. In nucleotides, the CDR3 is TGTGCCAGCAGCTTGGCCCCAGGGATAAACACTGAAGCTTTCTTT.

V and J are TRBV4-3 and TRBJ1-1; D gene ambiguous. The CDR3 length is 15 residues. Germline CDR1 LGHNA, CDR2 YSLEER. V was trimmed by 0 bases and J by 1 base, leaving 9 bases between them. CDR3 loop: CASSQDRGRNTEAFF. The CDR3 DNA reads TGCGCCAGCAGCCAAGATCGTGGGCGGAACACTGAAGCTTTCTTT.

This clonotype has just one count. V usage is TRBV13 and J usage is TRBJ2-4, with D tentatively TRBD2 (5 bases). The germline V gene has CDR1 PRHDT and CDR2 FYEKMQ (reference sequence). The V end was cut by 5 bases, the J end by 5 bases, with 16 bases between. The CDR3 runs 15 residues. The CDR3: CASSTRGRVENIQYF. In DNA, the CDR3 is TGTGCCAGCAGCACCCGGGGTAGGGTCGAAAACATTCAGTACTTC.

The sample holds a few counts of this clonotype. The chain couples TRBV7-2 to TRBJ2-1, with TRBD1 matching over 8 bases. There are 15 residues in the CDR3. In germline, CDR1 is SGHTA, CDR2 FQGNSA. J lost 8 bases, V lost 0 bases, and 6 bases had no gene match. In DNA form, the CDR3 reads TGTGCCAGCAGCTTAGCGCTTGGACAGGGTGATGAGCAGTTCTTC. Amino acids: CASSLALGQGDEQFF. Together with reference TRBV7-2 and TRBJ2-1, the CDR3 gives the full variable domain: GAGVSQSPSNKVTEKGKDVELRCDPISGHTALYWYRQSLGQGLEFLIYFQGNSAPDKSGLPSDRFSAERTGGSVSTLTIQRTQQEDSAVYLCASSLALGQGDEQFFGPGTRLTVL.

This clonotype was observed many times. V gene TRBV20-1 combines with J gene TRBJ2-5; 9 bases line up with TRBD1. The V and J ends lost 5 bases and 2 bases, in that order; junction bases with no gene match: 18. Germline CDR1 DFQATT, CDR2 SNEGSKA (reference sequence). The CDR3 is 18 amino acids. The CDR3 nucleotides read TGCAGTGCTGCAGGGGGACAGGGAGGATTTGTTTTTCAAGAGACCCAGTACTTC. This gives the protein CSAAGGQGGFVFQETQYF.

The chain is built from TRBV6-2 or TRBV6-3 and TRBJ2-7; 7 bases are shared with TRBD2. CDR3 length equals 15 residues. CDR1 is MNHEY, CDR2 SVGEGT, per germline. Trimming cost V 6 bases and J 1 base; bases outside gene matches: 9. CDR3 sequence (DNA): TGTGCCAGCAGCCGCGGGAGTCTTGAATCCTACGAGCAGTACTTC. It encodes CASSRGSLESYEQYF.

V and J are TRBV7-9 and TRBJ2-7; possibly TRBD1 for D (8 bases). The germline V gene has CDR1 SEHNR and CDR2 FQNEAQ (reference sequence). This CDR3 region has 16 residues. With 5 bases removed from V and 5 bases from J, the gap between germline ends came to 22 bases. The CDR3 loop is CASSKIGGTGGNEQYF. The CDR3 nucleotides are TGTGCCAGCAGCAAAATCGGGGGGACAGGCGGTAACGAGCAGTACTTC.

V and J are TRBV5-6 and TRBJ2-7; D unresolved. Per the germline V gene, CDR1 is SGHDT and CDR2 is YYEEEE. Trimming took off 4 bases at V and 5 bases at J, with 19 bases between the two ends. The CDR3 is 15 amino acids. The CDR3 here is CASSPGVWLGDEQYF. The CDR3 DNA sequence: TGTGCCAGCAGCCCAGGTGTGTGGCTCGGCGACGAGCAGTACTTC.

This clonotype was counted ten times or more. The chain joins TRBV7-2 to TRBJ2-3, with D possibly matching TRBD2 (5 bases). There are 13 residues in the CDR3. Looked up from germline, CDR1 is SGHTA and CDR2 is FQGNSA. The V and J ends lost 4 bases and 3 bases respectively, with 8 bases between them. CDR3 bases: TGTGCCAGCAGCTCCAGCGGAACAGATACGCAGTATTTT. Translating it yields CASSSSGTDTQYF.

As DNA, the CDR3 is TGTGCCAGCAGCTCGACAGGGACCAGCAATCAGCCCCAGCATTTT. Residues: CASSSTGTSNQPQHF. This chain joins TRBV7-2 and TRBJ1-5; the match to TRBD1 covers 7 bases. The CDR3 totals 15 residues. The ends lost 4 bases at V and 1 base at J; junction bases unmatched: 4. From germline, CDR1 is SGHTA and CDR2 FQGNSA.

This clonotype was counted only a few times. The V call is TRBV27, the J call TRBJ1-2; D is ambiguous. CDR3 size: 14 residues. With 5 bases removed from V and 1 base from J, the gap between germline ends came to 11 bases. Germline V gene lookup returns CDR1 MNHEY and CDR2 SMNVEV (reference sequence). This CDR3 reads CASSPVGINYGYTF. CDR3 coding DNA: TGTGCCAGCAGTCCCGTCGGCATTAACTATGGCTACACCTTC.

This chain's CDR3 is CASSTRLAGPYEQYF. CDR3 in DNA: TGTGCCAGCAGTACGCGACTAGCGGGACCCTACGAGCAGTACTTC. V gene TRBV2 combines with J gene TRBJ2-7; TRBD2 matches at 11 bases. The germline gives CDR1 SNHLY, CDR2 FYNNEI. CDR3 size: 15 residues. Trimming cost V 5 bases and J 2 bases; bases outside gene matches: 5.

The V call is TRBV7-2, the J call TRBJ2-5; D uncertain. V shed 2 bases and J shed 0 bases, with 7 bases lying between them. The CDR3 contains 14 residues. Germline V CDR1 and CDR2: SGHTA, FQGNSA. CDR3 residues: CASSLRQYQETQYF. The CDR3 nucleotides are TGTGCCAGCAGCTTAAGGCAGTACCAAGAGACCCAGTACTTC.

This clonotype was counted a few times. The CDR3 nucleotides are TGTGCCAGCAGTTTTTCCCGGACACAGCGAGAGACCCAGTACTTC. It yields the protein CASSFSRTQRETQYF. The V call is TRBV28, the J call TRBJ2-5; D is possibly TRBD1 (5 bases). The germline gives CDR1 MDHEN, CDR2 SYDVKM. V gave up 3 bases and J gave up 4 bases, with 15 bases separating them. The CDR3 length is 15 residues.

The sample holds a few counts of this clonotype. This chain links TRBV6-1 with TRBJ2-7; D unresolved. Deletions cut 7 bases from V and 3 bases from J, with 7 bases between. The germline V gene has CDR1 MNHNS and CDR2 SASEGT. The CDR3 loop spans 11 amino acids. Here the CDR3 reads CASTRSYEQYF. CDR3 coding DNA: TGTGCCAGCACCCGCAGCTACGAGCAGTACTTC.

This clonotype was counted between two and nine times. The chain couples TRBV6-6 to TRBJ2-1; either TRBD1 or TRBD2 may supply D (6 bases each). The CDR3 consists of 14 residues. The germline CDR1 and CDR2 sequences are MNHNY and SVGAGI (reference sequence). Trimming stripped 11 bases from V and 3 bases from J, with 17 bases between. DNA of the CDR3: TGTGCCGCGGACGTGGGGGGCCTCTACAATGAGCAGTTCTTC. Translated: CAADVGGLYNEQFF.

The chain joins TRBV12-5 to TRBJ1-6; TRBD1 is a possible D gene (5 bases). The germline V and J ends were trimmed by 6 bases and 5 bases, with 8 bases remaining between them. This CDR3 comprises 13 residues. CDR1 is LGHNT and CDR2 is FRNRAP in the germline V gene. The CDR3 is CASGEDNNSPLHF. For the CDR3, the DNA is TGTGCTAGTGGGGAGGACAATAATTCACCCCTCCACTTT.

This clonotype was observed a handful of times. The rearrangement joins TRBV6-1 to TRBJ2-7; 13 nucleotides agree with TRBD2. In germline, CDR1 is MNHNS, CDR2 SASEGT. Trimming cost V 5 bases and J 1 base; bases outside gene matches: 5. The CDR3 sequence is 16 residues long. The DNA of the CDR3 is TGTGCCAGCAGTTCGACTAGCGGGAGGCTGTCCTACGAGCAGTACTTC. This codes for CASSSTSGRLSYEQYF.

This clonotype was counted at least ten times. The V call is TRBV15, the J call TRBJ2-7, with 10 bases fitting TRBD1. The CDR3 has 18 residues. With V trimmed by 0 bases and J by 4 bases, 12 bases remained unmatched. Germline CDR1 LNHNV, CDR2 YYDKDF (reference sequence). Here the CDR3 DNA reads TGTGCCACCAGCAGAGATTTACCGGGACAGGGGTTAATTTACGAGCAGTACTTC. Translating it yields CATSRDLPGQGLIYEQYF.

At least ten counts were recorded for this clonotype. J is TRBJ2-4 and V is TRBV7-9; 7 bases are a match to TRBD1. V lost 5 bases and J lost 2; bases outside the gene matches: 6. CDR3 length: 15 residues. The germline V gene encodes CDR1 SEHNR and CDR2 FQNEAQ (reference sequence). The CDR3 reads CASSPRQGTKNIQYF. The CDR3 coding sequence is TGTGCCAGCAGCCCTAGACAGGGCACCAAAAACATTCAGTACTTC.